This T cell receptor beta chain emerged from a study of OX40 agonist ivuxolimab in advanced cancers. Of note for this clone: Other DNA variants within this sample encode the same CDR3.

Repertoires were generated with immunoSEQ multiplex PCR, while TCRdb's copy carries only in-frame clones and drops some. The sample has approximately 20,000 clones, approximately 78% seen once. With 0 bases removed from V and 4 bases from J, the gap between germline ends came to 9 bases. CDR3 length: 14 residues. The V gene's germline CDR1 is SGHVS and CDR2 FQNEAQ. The sequences come from CD4+ or CD8+ T cells sorted from blood, collected in a trial of the OX40 agonist ivuxolimab. This chain connects TRBV7-8 to TRBJ1-1; D is possibly TRBD1 (5 bases). The clonotype was recovered from an adult with an advanced solid tumor such as melanoma, head and neck, liver or kidney cancer. In DNA, the CDR3 is TGTGCCAGCAGCTTAGCGCGCCAGGGCACTGAAGCTTTCTTT. Its translation is CASSLARQGTEAFF. The variable domain in full, with the rest retrieved from reference TRBV7-8 and TRBJ1-1, is GAGVSQSPRYKVAKRGQDVALRCDPISGHVSLFWYQQALGQGPEFLTYFQNEAQLDKSGLPSDRFFAERPEGSVSTLKIQRTQQEDSAVYLCASSLARQGTEAFFGQGTRLTVV.